The 22 T cell receptor beta chains listed next were all sequenced from one sample in a study of control samples from healthy donors and cancer patients. The protocol was immunoSEQ multiplex PCR, while the TCRdb copy is restricted to in-frame clones and leaves out a portion. The table shows over 150,000 clones, with about 93% occurring only once. Sequenced: blood. All receptors derive from a man aged 18 to 29 in good health.

This clone appeared a single time. V is TRBV20-1 and J is TRBJ2-4; D tentatively fits TRBD1 or TRBD2 (6 bases each). CDR1 and CDR2 from the germline V gene are DFQATT and SNEGSKA (reference sequence). This CDR3 is 13 amino acids long. Trimming removed 3 bases from V and 4 bases from J, with 10 bases in between. CDR3 DNA: TGCAGTGCTAGTGGGGGGACAAAAAACATTCAGTACTTC. Its translation: CSASGGTKNIQYF.

The rearrangement links TRBV18 to TRBJ1-5; D not certain. This CDR3 spans 13 amino acids. The V end lost 5 bases, the J end lost 7 bases, and 12 bases lay between the germline ends. Germline V gene lookup returns CDR1 KGHSH and CDR2 LQKENI. CDR3 DNA sequence: TGTGCCAGCTCATCCAGGACGCGACAGCCCCAGCATTTT. Translated, it gives CASSSRTRQPQHF.

This clone has a single count. The junction does not match germline at one end; this may be a read error. This chain uses TRBV12-3 or TRBV12-4 with TRBJ2-5; TRBD2 is a possible D gene (6 bases). The CDR3 is made up of 13 amino acids. The CDR3 here is CASSGGSTSGRNF. The CDR3 nucleotides are TGTGCCAGCAGCGGGGGATCCACAAGTGGGAGGAACTTC.

The chain is built from TRBV6-5 and TRBJ1-6; D is perhaps TRBD1 (6 bases). V dropped 6 bases and J dropped 3 bases, with 9 bases sitting between them. Germline CDR1 MNHEY, CDR2 SVGAGI. The CDR3 length is 14 residues. CDR3 residues: CASSVGHYNSPLHF. In DNA form, the CDR3 reads TGTGCCAGCAGCGTGGGACACTATAATTCACCCCTCCACTTT.

This chain uses TRBV19 with TRBJ1-2, with 12 bases matching TRBD1. The V segment lost 10 bases and the J segment 2 bases; nucleotides outside the gene matches: 5. The CDR3 runs to 14 residues. The germline gives CDR1 LNHDA, CDR2 SQIVND (reference sequence). CDR3 sequence (DNA): TGTGCCACTTGGGACAGGGGGCGAAACTATGGCTACACCTTC. This encodes CATWDRGRNYGYTF.

The genes are TRBV7-8 and TRBJ2-3, with 10 bases fitting TRBD2. In germline, CDR1 is SGHVS, CDR2 FQNEAQ. This CDR3 region has 15 residues. Trimming cost V 3 bases and J 3 bases; bases outside gene matches: 3. This chain's CDR3 is CASSFSGGRTDTQYF. CDR3 DNA sequence: TGTGCCAGCAGCTTTAGCGGGGGGAGGACAGATACGCAGTATTTT. Complete variable domain (other parts from reference TRBV7-8 and TRBJ2-3): GAGVSQSPRYKVAKRGQDVALRCDPISGHVSLFWYQQALGQGPEFLTYFQNEAQLDKSGLPSDRFFAERPEGSVSTLKIQRTQQEDSAVYLCASSFSGGRTDTQYFGPGTRLTVL.

This rearrangement joins TRBV10-1 to TRBJ2-7; D gene unclear. Trimming left V 3 bases short and J 2 bases short, with 5 bases between. The CDR3 is 12 residues long. The V gene's germline CDR1 is WNHNN and CDR2 SYGVQD (reference sequence). CDR3 in amino acids: CASSDSTYEQYF. CDR3 coding DNA: TGCGCCAGCAGTGATAGTACCTACGAGCAGTACTTC.

This sequence joins TRBV9 and TRBJ2-3; 11 bases agree with TRBD2. The CDR3 totals 15 residues. CDR1 and CDR2 (germline): SGDLS, YYNGEE. V gave up 2 bases and J gave up 1 base; unmatched junction bases: 0. The CDR3 DNA follows: TGTGCCAGCAGCGTGGGACTAGCGGGCACAGATACGCAGTATTTT. It codes for CASSVGLAGTDTQYF.

The V gene is TRBV30, the J gene TRBJ1-2; D not certain. V was shortened by 1 base and J by 4 bases, with 10 bases between the two germline ends. Germline-derived CDR1 and CDR2 are GTSNPN and SVGIG (reference sequence). The CDR3 is 13 residues long. The CDR3 protein is CAWSAGSGYGYTF. In nucleotides, the CDR3 is TGTGCCTGGAGTGCGGGGAGTGGCTATGGCTACACCTTC.

This sequence joins TRBV24-1 and TRBJ2-5; D gene uncertain. The CDR3 covers 13 residues. Per germline, CDR1 KGHDR and CDR2 SFDVKD. V was trimmed by 7 bases and J by 4 bases, leaving 12 bases between them. The CDR3 is CATREGLTETQYF. The CDR3 DNA follows: TGTGCCACCAGGGAAGGGTTGACAGAGACCCAGTACTTC.

The chain recombines TRBV19 with TRBJ2-7, with 7 bases fitting TRBD1. Germline lookup yields CDR1 LNHDA and CDR2 SQIVND (reference sequence). There are 15 residues in the CDR3. Trimming at V came to 5 bases and at J to 0 bases, leaving 7 bases not matched to a gene. DNA of the CDR3: TGTGCCAGTAGTGTCAGGGACAGCTACTCCTACGAGCAGTACTTC. As protein: CASSVRDSYSYEQYF.

The V and J genes are TRBV28 and TRBJ2-2, with D possibly TRBD1 on 6 matching bases. This CDR3 contains 17 residues. Per germline, CDR1 MDHEN and CDR2 SYDVKM. V was trimmed by 5 bases and J by 2 bases, leaving 18 bases between them. As DNA, the CDR3 is TGTGCCAGCAGTATCCCACGACGGACAGAAAACACCGGGGAGCTGTTTTTT. Its protein product is CASSIPRRTENTGELFF. Full variable domain (remainder filled in from reference TRBV28 and TRBJ2-2): DVKVTQSSRYLVKRTGEKVFLECVQDMDHENMFWYRQDPGLGLRLIYFSYDVKMKEKGDIPEGYSVSREKKERFSLILESASTNQTSMYLCASSIPRRTENTGELFFGEGSRLTVL.

The chain uses TRBV5-1 and TRBJ1-2, with a weak D call TRBD1 (5 bases). Looked up from germline, CDR1 is SGHRS and CDR2 is YFSETQ. Trimming took 0 bases from V and 3 from J, leaving 15 bases between them. The CDR3 has 16 amino acids. CDR3 DNA: TGCGCCAGCAGCTTGGTGATAAGGGGATCCCACTATGGCTACACCTTC. Translation: CASSLVIRGSHYGYTF. Drawing the rest from reference TRBV5-1 and TRBJ1-2, the complete variable domain is KAGVTQTPRYLIKTRGQQVTLSCSPISGHRSVSWYQQTPGQGLQFLFEYFSETQRNKGNFPGRFSGRQFSNSRSEMNVSTLELGDSALYLCASSLVIRGSHYGYTFGSGTRLTVV.

V gene TRBV6-1 combines with J gene TRBJ1-5; D gene unclear. Trimming took 3 bases from V and 0 from J, leaving 9 bases between them. Germline V gene sequence: CDR1 MNHNS, CDR2 SASEGT. There are 15 residues in the CDR3. DNA for the CDR3: TGTGCCAGCAGTGATGGATATAATAGCAATCAGCCCCAGCATTTT. This translates into CASSDGYNSNQPQHF.

The V gene is TRBV19, the J gene TRBJ1-5, with unresolved D. The CDR3 sequence is 17 residues long. V lost 6 bases and J 4 bases, leaving 22 bases between the germline ends. Germline CDR1 LNHDA, CDR2 SQIVND (reference sequence). CDR3 in DNA: TGTGCCAGTAGACTTGCCGTTAATAGCAATCCGAATCAGCCCCAGCATTTT. Translated, it gives CASRLAVNSNPNQPQHF.

The CDR3 here is CASSRGTGGGNQPQHF. The DNA of the CDR3 is TGTGCCAGCAGCCGAGGGACAGGGGGAGGCAATCAGCCCCAGCATTTT. This sequence joins TRBV28 and TRBJ1-5, with TRBD1 matching 11 bases. Germline values: CDR1 MDHEN, CDR2 SYDVKM. The CDR3 runs to 16 residues. The J segment lost 2 bases and the V segment lost 6 bases, leaving 6 bases of the junction unmatched.

The chain joins TRBV18 to TRBJ1-3, with a possible D match to TRBD1 (6 bases). CDR3 length equals 17 residues. Trimming took 5 bases from V and 0 from J, leaving 17 bases between them. Germline CDR1 is KGHSH and CDR2 is LQKENI. This chain's CDR3 is CASSVLGGEYSGNTIYF. CDR3 bases: TGTGCCAGCTCAGTCCTTGGGGGCGAGTACTCTGGAAACACCATATATTTT.

The rearrangement uses TRBV19 and TRBJ2-3, with 10 bases fitting TRBD2. V trimming: 3 bases; J trimming: 1 base; junction bases outside the gene matches: 7. Germline V CDR1 and CDR2: LNHDA, SQIVND (reference sequence). The CDR3 has 17 amino acids. The CDR3 DNA follows: TGTGCCAGTAGTATTTTCGCCGGGACTAGCGGCACAGATACGCAGTATTTT. Residues: CASSIFAGTSGTDTQYF.

V usage is TRBV30 and J usage is TRBJ1-1; D is perhaps TRBD1 (5 bases). CDR1 GTSNPN and CDR2 SVGIG come from the germline V gene (reference sequence). This CDR3 contains 13 residues. The V and J ends lost 6 bases and 1 base respectively, with 12 bases between them. CDR3 amino acids: CACRPQGNTEAFF. The CDR3 DNA sequence: TGTGCCTGCAGACCCCAGGGGAACACTGAAGCTTTCTTT.

This chain connects TRBV6-6 to TRBJ2-7; unclear D gene. The CDR3 contains 14 residues. Germline lookup yields CDR1 MNHNY and CDR2 SVGAGI (reference sequence). The V and J ends lost 4 bases and 4 bases respectively, with 14 bases between them. The CDR3 DNA reads as TGTGCCAGCAGTTGGGTCTCACCGGGTTACGAGCAGTACTTC. Amino acid sequence: CASSWVSPGYEQYF.

V and J are TRBV6-2 or TRBV6-3 and TRBJ2-3; 10 positions match TRBD2. This CDR3 has 17 amino acids. Germline-derived CDR1 and CDR2 are MNHEY and SVGEGT. V was pared by 3 bases and J by 1 base, with 7 bases of the junction left unmatched. The DNA for the CDR3 is TGTGCCAGCAGTTATTCCTGGACTAGCGGAGGCACAGATACGCAGTATTTT. It is translated as CASSYSWTSGGTDTQYF.

The chain links TRBV24-1 to TRBJ1-1; 7 bases match TRBD1. The germline CDR1 and CDR2 sequences are KGHDR and SFDVKD. After removal of 3 bases from V and 1 base from J, the junction contained 4 bases not matched to a gene. The CDR3 is 15 residues long. In DNA, the CDR3 is TGTGCCACCAGTGATACCAGGACAGGGAACACTGAAGCTTTCTTT. Translation: CATSDTRTGNTEAFF.